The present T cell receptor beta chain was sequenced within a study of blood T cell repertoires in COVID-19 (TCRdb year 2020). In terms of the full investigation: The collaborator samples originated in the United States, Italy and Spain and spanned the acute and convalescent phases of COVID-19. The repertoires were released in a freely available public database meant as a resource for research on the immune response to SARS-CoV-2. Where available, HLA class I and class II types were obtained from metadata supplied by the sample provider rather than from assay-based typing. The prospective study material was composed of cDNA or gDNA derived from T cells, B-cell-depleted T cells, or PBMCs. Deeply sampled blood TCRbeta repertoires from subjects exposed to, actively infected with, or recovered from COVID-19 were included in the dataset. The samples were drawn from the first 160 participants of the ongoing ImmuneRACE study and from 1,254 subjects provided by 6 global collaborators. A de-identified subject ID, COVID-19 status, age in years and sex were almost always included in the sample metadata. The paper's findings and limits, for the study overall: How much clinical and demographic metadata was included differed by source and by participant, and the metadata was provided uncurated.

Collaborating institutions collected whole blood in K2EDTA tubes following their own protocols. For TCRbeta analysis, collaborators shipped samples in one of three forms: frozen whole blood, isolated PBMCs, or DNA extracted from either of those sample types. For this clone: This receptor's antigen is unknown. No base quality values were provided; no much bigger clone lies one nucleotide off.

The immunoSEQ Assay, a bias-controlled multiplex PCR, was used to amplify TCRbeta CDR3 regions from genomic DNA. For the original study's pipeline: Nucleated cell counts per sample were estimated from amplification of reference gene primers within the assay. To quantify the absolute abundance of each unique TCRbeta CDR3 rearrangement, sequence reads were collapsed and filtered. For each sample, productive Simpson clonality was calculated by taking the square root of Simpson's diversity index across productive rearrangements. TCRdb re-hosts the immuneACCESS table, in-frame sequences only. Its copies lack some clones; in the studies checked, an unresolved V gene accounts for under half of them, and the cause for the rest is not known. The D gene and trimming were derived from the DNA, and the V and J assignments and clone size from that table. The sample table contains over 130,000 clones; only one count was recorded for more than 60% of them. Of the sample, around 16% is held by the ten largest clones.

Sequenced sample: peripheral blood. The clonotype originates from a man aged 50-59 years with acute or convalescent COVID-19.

The nucleotide sequence is TGTGCCAGCAGCTCAAACAGGGTATGGGAGACCCAGTACTTC. It codes for CASSSNRVWETQYF. The sequence joins TRBV7-2 to TRBJ2-5, with TRBD1 tentatively as D gene (6 bases match). The CDR3 runs 14 residues from the cysteine to the phenylalanine. Only the CDR3 DNA is retained, 42 bases long and in frame from the first base. Between the V and J ends, shortened by 4 bases and 5 bases respectively, the junction contains 14 bases. Per the germline V gene, SGHTA is the CDR1 and FQGNSA is the CDR2. The variable domain in full, with residues beyond the CDR3 obtained from the reference TRBV7-2 and TRBJ2-5 genes, is GAGVSQSPSNKVTEKGKDVELRCDPISGHTALYWYRQSLGQGLEFLIYFQGNSAPDKSGLPSDRFSAERTGGSVSTLTIQRTQQEDSAVYLCASSSNRVWETQYFGPGTRLLVL.